The 6 T cell receptor beta chains given below trace back to one sample, sequenced in a study of radiotherapy plus CTLA-4 blockade in lung cancer. Libraries were prepared by immunoSEQ multiplex PCR; TCRdb keeps only in-frame clonotypes and omits some of them. Found here are tens of thousands of clones, under 85% of them singletons; the top ten hold just over 14%. The sequenced sample was peripheral blood, obtained from a patient treated with radiotherapy plus ipilimumab. The receptors shown here come from a human donor with non-small cell lung cancer that progressed on radiotherapy plus ipilimumab.

The gene calls are TRBV11-1 and TRBJ1-6; D unresolved. Per the germline V gene, CDR1 is SGHAT and CDR2 is FQDESV (reference sequence). The V end lost 7 bases, the J end lost 6 bases, and 16 bases lay between the germline ends. This CDR3 has 15 amino acids. CDR3 loop: CASTYSDGLNSPLHF. In nucleotides, the CDR3 is TGTGCCAGCACCTACTCGGACGGACTTAATTCACCCCTCCACTTT.

The gene calls are TRBV16 and TRBJ1-1, with D uncertain. The CDR3 has 14 amino acids. Trimming removed 4 bases from V and 5 bases from J, with 14 bases in between. The germline CDR1 and CDR2 sequences are KGHSY and FQNENV. The CDR3 DNA reads as TGTGCCAGCAGCCTGACGAGTAGTAGGACTGAAGCTTTCTTT. Protein product: CASSLTSSRTEAFF.

The chain links TRBV5-6 to TRBJ1-4; 10 bases line up with TRBD1. The CDR3 has 16 amino acids. Looked up from germline, CDR1 is SGHDT and CDR2 is YYEEEE. After removal of 1 base from V and 4 bases from J, the junction contained 4 bases not matched to a gene. The CDR3 DNA reads TGTGCCAGCAGCTTGCGGGACAGGGGCCGTAATGAAAAACTGTTTTTT. Translation: CASSLRDRGRNEKLFF.

The chain couples TRBV4-3 to TRBJ2-1; 8 bases are a match to TRBD1. Germline V gene data show CDR1 as LGHNA and CDR2 as YSLEER. Trimming took 4 bases from V and 7 from J; bases not matched to a gene: 18. CDR3 size: 18 residues. The CDR3 loop reads CASSPGPGGDGWVNEQFF. The CDR3 nucleotides are TGCGCCAGCAGCCCCGGACCAGGGGGCGACGGGTGGGTTAATGAGCAGTTCTTC.

The DNA for the CDR3 is TGTGCCAGCAGACGAGGTGGGGGGGATGGCTACACCTTC. Its translation: CASRRGGGDGYTF. This chain links TRBV27 with TRBJ1-2; tentative D call: TRBD1 (5 bases). Trimming cost V 6 bases and J 6 bases, with 14 bases left between them. Germline V gene sequence: CDR1 MNHEY, CDR2 SMNVEV (reference sequence). The CDR3 runs to 13 residues.

The rearrangement joins TRBV29-1 to TRBJ1-2, with D uncertain. V shed 4 bases and J shed 6 bases, with 9 bases lying between them. There are 11 residues in the CDR3. The germline V gene encodes CDR1 SQVTM and CDR2 ANQGSEA. CDR3 in DNA: TGCAGCGTTGGGTGGGTGGATGGCTACACCTTC. This translates into CSVGWVDGYTF.